Each of the 5 T cell receptor beta chains below was sequenced from the same sample in a study of blood T cell repertoires in COVID-19. Repertoires were generated with immunoSEQ multiplex PCR, while TCRdb's copy carries only in-frame clones and drops some. The sample yields 180,000 or so clones, roughly 86% seen once. The sample consisted of peripheral blood. Source of these receptors: a man between 65 and 85 years old with acute or convalescent COVID-19.

This rearrangement joins TRBV28 to TRBJ2-5; 7 nucleotides line up with TRBD1. In germline, CDR1 is MDHEN, CDR2 SYDVKM. V gave up 8 bases and J gave up 2 bases; unmatched junction bases: 5. The CDR3 extends over 13 amino acids. Here the CDR3 reads CASHRQGQETQYF. CDR3 nucleotides: TGTGCCAGCCACCGACAGGGTCAAGAGACCCAGTACTTC.

The CDR3 nucleotides read TGTGCCAGCAGTTCTGGGCAGGGAACTCAGCCCCAGCATTTT. This encodes CASSSGQGTQPQHF. This chain links TRBV6-2 or TRBV6-3 with TRBJ1-5; D perhaps matches TRBD1 (5 bases). CDR3 length: 14 residues. The ends were cut back, 4 bases at V and 6 bases at J, with 13 bases in the middle. The germline gives CDR1 MNHEY, CDR2 SVGEGT.

The chain combines TRBV25-1 with TRBJ2-3; D may be TRBD1 (5 bases). V lost 6 bases, J lost 3 bases, and 13 bases lay in between. The CDR3 is made up of 14 amino acids. Germline CDR1 reads MGHDK; CDR2 reads SYGVNS. In nucleotides, the CDR3 is TGTGCCAGCAGAAAGGCAGGGCGGACAGATACGCAGTATTTT. This sequence encodes CASRKAGRTDTQYF.

The chain carries TRBV6-5 and TRBJ1-4; TRBD1 agrees at 9 bases. Germline V gene sequence: CDR1 MNHEY, CDR2 SVGAGI. The CDR3 runs to 14 residues. V lost 6 bases and J lost 7; bases outside the gene matches: 6. CDR3 sequence: CASRTGGGGEKLFF. CDR3 nucleotides: TGTGCCAGCAGAACAGGGGGCGGGGGTGAAAAACTGTTTTTT.

V is TRBV10-3 and J is TRBJ1-4; TRBD1 agrees at 12 bases. Germline V gene lookup returns CDR1 ENHRY and CDR2 SYGVKD. The CDR3 is 17 amino acids. J gave up 3 bases and V 2 bases, and 4 bases lay outside the gene matches. CDR3 DNA sequence: TGTGCCATCAGTGAGCTGGGACAGGGGGCATCTAATGAAAAACTGTTTTTT. Residues: CAISELGQGASNEKLFF.